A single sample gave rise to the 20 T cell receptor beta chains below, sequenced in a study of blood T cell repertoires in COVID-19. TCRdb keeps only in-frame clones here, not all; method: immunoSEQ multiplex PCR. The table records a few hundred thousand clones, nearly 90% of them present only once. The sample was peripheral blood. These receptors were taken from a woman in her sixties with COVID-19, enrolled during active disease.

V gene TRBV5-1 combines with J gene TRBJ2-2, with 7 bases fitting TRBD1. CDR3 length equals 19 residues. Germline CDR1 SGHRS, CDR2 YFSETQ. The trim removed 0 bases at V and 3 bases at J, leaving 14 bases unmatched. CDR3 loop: CASSLEVWDRINDTGELFF. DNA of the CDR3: TGCGCCAGCAGCTTGGAGGTGTGGGACAGAATTAACGACACCGGGGAGCTGTTTTTT.

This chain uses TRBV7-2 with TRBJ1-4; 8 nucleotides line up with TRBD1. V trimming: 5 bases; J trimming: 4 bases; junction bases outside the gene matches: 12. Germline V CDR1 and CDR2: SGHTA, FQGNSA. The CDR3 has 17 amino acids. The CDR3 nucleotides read TGTGCCAGCAGCCCCCAGGGGGCCCACAGCTATAATGAAAAACTGTTTTTT. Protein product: CASSPQGAHSYNEKLFF. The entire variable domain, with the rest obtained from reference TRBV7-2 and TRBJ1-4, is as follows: GAGVSQSPSNKVTEKGKDVELRCDPISGHTALYWYRQSLGQGLEFLIYFQGNSAPDKSGLPSDRFSAERTGGSVSTLTIQRTQQEDSAVYLCASSPQGAHSYNEKLFFGSGTQLSVL.

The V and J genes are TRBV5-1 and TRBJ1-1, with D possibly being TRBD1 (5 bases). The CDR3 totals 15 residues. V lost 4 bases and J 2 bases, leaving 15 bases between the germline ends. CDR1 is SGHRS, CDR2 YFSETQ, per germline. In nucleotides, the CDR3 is TGCGCCAGCAGCCCCCGACAGCAACCAAACACTGAAGCTTTCTTT. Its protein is CASSPRQQPNTEAFF.

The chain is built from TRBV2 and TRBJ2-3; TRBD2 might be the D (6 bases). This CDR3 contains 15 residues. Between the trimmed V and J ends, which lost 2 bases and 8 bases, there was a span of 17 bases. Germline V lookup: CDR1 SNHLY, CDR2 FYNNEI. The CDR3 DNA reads TGTGCCAGCAGTGAAACGACTAGGAGGGGAGGTACGCAGTATTTT. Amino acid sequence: CASSETTRRGGTQYF.

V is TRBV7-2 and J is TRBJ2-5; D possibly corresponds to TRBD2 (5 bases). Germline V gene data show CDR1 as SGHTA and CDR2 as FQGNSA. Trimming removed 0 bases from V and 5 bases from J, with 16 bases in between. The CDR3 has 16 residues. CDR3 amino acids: CASSLAGAGFMETQYF. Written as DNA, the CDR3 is TGTGCCAGCAGCTTAGCCGGTGCGGGTTTCATGGAGACCCAGTACTTC.

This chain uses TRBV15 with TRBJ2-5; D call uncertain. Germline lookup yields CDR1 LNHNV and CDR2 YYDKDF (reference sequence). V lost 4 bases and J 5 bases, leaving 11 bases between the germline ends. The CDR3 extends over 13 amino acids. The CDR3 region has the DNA TGTGCCACCAGCACCAGGTTCGTGGAGACCCAGTACTTC. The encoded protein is CATSTRFVETQYF. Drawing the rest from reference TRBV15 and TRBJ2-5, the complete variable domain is DAMVIQNPRYQVTQFGKPVTLSCSQTLNHNVMYWYQQKSSQAPKLLFHYYDKDFNNEADTPDNFQSRRPNTSFCFLDIRSPGLGDTAMYLCATSTRFVETQYFGPGTRLLVL.

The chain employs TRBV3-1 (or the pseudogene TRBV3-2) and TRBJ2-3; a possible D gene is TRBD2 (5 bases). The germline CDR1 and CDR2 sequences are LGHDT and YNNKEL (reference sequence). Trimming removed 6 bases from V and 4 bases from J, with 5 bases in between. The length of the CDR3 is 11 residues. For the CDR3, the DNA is TGTGCCAGCAGGGGAGCAGATACGCAGTATTTT. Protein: CASRGADTQYF.

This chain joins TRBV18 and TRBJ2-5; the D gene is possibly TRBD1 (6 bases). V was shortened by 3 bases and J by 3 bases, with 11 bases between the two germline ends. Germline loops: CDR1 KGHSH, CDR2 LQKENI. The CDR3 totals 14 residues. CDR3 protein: CASSPFSGEETQYF. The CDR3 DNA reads TGTGCCAGCTCACCTTTTTCAGGGGAAGAGACCCAGTACTTC.

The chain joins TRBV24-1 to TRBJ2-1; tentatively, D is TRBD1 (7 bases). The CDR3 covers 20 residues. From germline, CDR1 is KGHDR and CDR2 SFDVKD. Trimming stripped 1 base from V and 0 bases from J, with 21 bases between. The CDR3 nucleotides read TGTGCCACCAGTGATTTCTTAGGGATTTGCGGGGACAGCTCCTACAATGAGCAGTTCTTC. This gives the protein CATSDFLGICGDSSYNEQFF.

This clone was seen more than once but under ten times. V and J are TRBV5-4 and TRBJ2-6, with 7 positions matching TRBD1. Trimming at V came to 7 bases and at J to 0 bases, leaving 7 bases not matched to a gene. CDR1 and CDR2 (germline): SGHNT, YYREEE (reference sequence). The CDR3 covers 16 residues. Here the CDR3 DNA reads TGTGCCAGCCGCAGGGACAGTTACTCTGGGGCCAACGTCCTGACTTTC. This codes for CASRRDSYSGANVLTF. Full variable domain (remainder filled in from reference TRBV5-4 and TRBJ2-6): ETGVTQSPTHLIKTRGQQVTLRCSSQSGHNTVSWYQQALGQGPQFIFQYYREEENGRGNFPPRFSGLQFPNYSSELNVNALELDDSALYLCASRRDSYSGANVLTFGAGSRLTVL.

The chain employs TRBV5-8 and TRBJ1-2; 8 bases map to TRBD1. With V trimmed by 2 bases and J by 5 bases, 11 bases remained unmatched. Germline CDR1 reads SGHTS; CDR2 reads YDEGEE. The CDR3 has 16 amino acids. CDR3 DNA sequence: TGTGCCAGCAGCTTATCCCCGGGGGACAGGCCTTATGGCTACACCTTC. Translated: CASSLSPGDRPYGYTF.

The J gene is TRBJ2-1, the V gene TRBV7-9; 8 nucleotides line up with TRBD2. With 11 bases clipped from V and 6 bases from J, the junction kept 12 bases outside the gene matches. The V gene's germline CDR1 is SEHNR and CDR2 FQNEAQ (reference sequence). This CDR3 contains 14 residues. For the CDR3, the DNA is TGTGCCGGCGCGGGGGGCTCGTTGGCCAATGAGCAGTTCTTC. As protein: CAGAGGSLANEQFF.

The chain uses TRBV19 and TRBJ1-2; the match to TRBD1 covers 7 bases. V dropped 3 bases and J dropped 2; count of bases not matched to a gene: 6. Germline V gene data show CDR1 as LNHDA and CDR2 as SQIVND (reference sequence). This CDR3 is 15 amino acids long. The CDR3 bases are TGTGCCAGTAGTATCTCCGGACAGGCAAACTATGGCTACACCTTC. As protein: CASSISGQANYGYTF.

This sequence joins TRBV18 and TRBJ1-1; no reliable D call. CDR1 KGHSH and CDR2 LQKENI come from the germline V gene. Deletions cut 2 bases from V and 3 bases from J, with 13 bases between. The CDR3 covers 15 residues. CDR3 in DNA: TGTGCCAGCTCACCAGGTAGCACCCGGGACACTGAAGCTTTCTTT. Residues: CASSPGSTRDTEAFF.

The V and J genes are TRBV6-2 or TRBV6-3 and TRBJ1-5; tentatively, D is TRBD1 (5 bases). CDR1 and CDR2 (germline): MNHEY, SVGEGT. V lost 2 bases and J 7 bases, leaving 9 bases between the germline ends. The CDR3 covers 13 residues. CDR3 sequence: CASSYTGLQPQHF. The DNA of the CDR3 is TGTGCCAGCAGTTACACAGGCCTACAGCCCCAGCATTTT.

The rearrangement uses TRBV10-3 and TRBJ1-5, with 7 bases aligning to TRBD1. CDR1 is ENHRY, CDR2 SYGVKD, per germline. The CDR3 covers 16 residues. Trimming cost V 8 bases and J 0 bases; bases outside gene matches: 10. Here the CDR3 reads CAISPTGDNSNQPQHF. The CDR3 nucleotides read TGTGCCATCTCACCCACAGGGGATAATAGCAATCAGCCCCAGCATTTT.

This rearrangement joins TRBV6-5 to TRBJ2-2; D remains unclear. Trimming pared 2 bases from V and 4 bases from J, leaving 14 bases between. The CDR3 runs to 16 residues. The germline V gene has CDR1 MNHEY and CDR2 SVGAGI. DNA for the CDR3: TGTGCCAGCAGTTACGTTTTACCACAGTCCACCGGGGAGCTGTTTTTT. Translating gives CASSYVLPQSTGELFF.

CDR3 in amino acids: CASTRVLNSPLHF. The CDR3 DNA reads as TGTGCCAGCACCCGGGTCCTAAATTCACCCCTCCACTTT. The chain links TRBV2 to TRBJ1-6; D remains unclear. V was shortened by 7 bases and J by 7 bases, with 11 bases between the two germline ends. This CDR3 spans 13 amino acids. Looked up from germline, CDR1 is SNHLY and CDR2 is FYNNEI.

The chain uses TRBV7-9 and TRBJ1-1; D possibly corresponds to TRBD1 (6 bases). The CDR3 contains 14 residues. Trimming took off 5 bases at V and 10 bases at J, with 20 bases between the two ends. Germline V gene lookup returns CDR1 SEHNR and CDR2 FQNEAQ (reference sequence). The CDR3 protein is CASSQTQAAGVAFF. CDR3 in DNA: TGTGCCAGCAGCCAAACACAGGCGGCAGGGGTAGCTTTCTTT.

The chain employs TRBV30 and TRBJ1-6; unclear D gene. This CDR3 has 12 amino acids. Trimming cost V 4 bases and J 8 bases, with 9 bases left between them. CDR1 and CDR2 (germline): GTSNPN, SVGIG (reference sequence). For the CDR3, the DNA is TGTGCCTGGAACAGAGGGTATTCACCCCTCCACTTT. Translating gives CAWNRGYSPLHF.